These T cell receptor beta chains were read from a single sample in a study of OX40 agonist ivuxolimab in advanced cancers. Here immunoSEQ multiplex PCR was the method, and the copy in TCRdb shows in-frame clones only, minus some. The sample carries 30,000 or so clones, 70% to 80% recorded once. Material: CD4+ or CD8+ T cells sorted from blood, obtained in a trial of the OX40 agonist ivuxolimab. These receptors were collected from an adult with an advanced solid tumor such as melanoma, head and neck, liver or kidney cancer. Both conserved end residues are part of each CDR3. D genes are given only for firm matches. Size is omitted from some rows. Given values are once, few, many or a class for expanded clones.

size	V	J	D	DNA	CDR3
.	TRBV27	TRBJ1-2	.	TGTGCCAGCAGTTTATCAAGGGTAGTGAATGGCTACACCTTC	CASSLSRVVNGYTF
.	TRBV18	TRBJ1-2	.	TGTGCCAGCTCACCCGCACTAGACTATGGCTACACCTTC	CASSPALDYGYTF
.	TRBV19	TRBJ2-4	.	TGTGCCAGTAGTACAACGAGGACTCCCAAAAACATTCAGTACTTC	CASSTTRTPKNIQYF
.	TRBV14	TRBJ2-7	TRBD1	TGTGCCAGCAGCCAAGACTGGGGGACAGGGGTCTCCTACGAGCAGTACTTC	CASSQDWGTGVSYEQYF
few	TRBV5-1	TRBJ1-6	TRBD1	TGCGCCAGCAGCTTGGTCCGGGGGCAGGGGGCATCACCCCTCCACTTT	CASSLVRGQGASPLHF
few	TRBV6-5	TRBJ2-6	.	TGTGCCAGCAGCTCTGGGGCCAACGTCCTGACTTTC	CASSSGANVLTF
.	TRBV18	TRBJ1-3	.	TGTGCCAGCTCACCGGGCAGTTACTCTGGAAACACCATATATTTT	CASSPGSYSGNTIYF
.	TRBV5-1	TRBJ2-1	TRBD2	TGCGCCAGCAGCGTAACTAGCGACTCCTACAATGAGCAGTTCTTC	CASSVTSDSYNEQFF
.	TRBV30	TRBJ1-1	.	TGTGCCTGGAGTGTCGGGGGGGCGACTACTGAAGCTTTCTTT	CAWSVGGATTEAFF
once	TRBV9	TRBJ2-5	.	TGTGCCAGCAGCGTGCCAGGACAAGAGACCCAGTACTTC	CASSVPGQETQYF
.	TRBV5-1	TRBJ1-1	.	TGCGCCAGCAGCTTGGGGGGACTGAACACTGAAGCTTTCTTT	CASSLGGLNTEAFF
.	TRBV7-9	TRBJ1-2	.	TGTGCCAGCAGCCAAGGGGATACAGCGAGGGGCTACACCTTC	CASSQGDTARGYTF
.	TRBV27	TRBJ2-3	.	TGTGCCAGCAGTCTGTTAGGGGGCACAGATACGCAGTATTTT	CASSLLGGTDTQYF
.	TRBV6-5	TRBJ2-7	TRBD2	TGTGCCAGCAGACTAGCGGGGGCCTACGAGCAGTACTTC	CASRLAGAYEQYF
.	TRBV6-1	TRBJ2-6	TRBD1	TGTGCCAGCCAGGACAGGGGGGCTGGGGCCAACGTCCTGACTTTC	CASQDRGAGANVLTF
.	TRBV10-3	TRBJ2-1	TRBD1	TGTGCCATCAGTGAACTCCAACAGGGGATCGATGAGCAGTTCTTC	CAISELQQGIDEQFF
.	TRBV9	TRBJ2-7	TRBD1	TGTGCCAGCAGCTTACGACAGGGGGAGACCTACGAGCAGTACTTC	CASSLRQGETYEQYF
.	TRBV14	TRBJ2-7	TRBD2	TGTGCCAGCAGCCATCAAGGGACCTCCGGGGGGGAGCAGTACTTC	CASSHQGTSGGEQYF
.	TRBV19	TRBJ2-2	.	TGTGCCAGTAGTATCGACATACTGAACACCGGGGAGCTGTTTTTT	CASSIDILNTGELFF
once	TRBV18	TRBJ2-7	.	TGTGCCAGCTCACCTCTGAAGGGGGAAAACGAGCAGTACTTC	CASSPLKGENEQYF
.	TRBV27	TRBJ2-7	.	TGTGCCAGCAGTTTAAGGCAGAGCAGGATCTACGAGCAGTACTTC	CASSLRQSRIYEQYF
.	TRBV18	TRBJ2-1	.	TGTGCCAGCTCACGCCTGGCGGTCAAGGGGTATGAGCAGTTCTTC	CASSRLAVKGYEQFF
.	TRBV6-1	TRBJ2-1	TRBD1	TGTGCCAGCAGTGGAGTACAGGGGGCGGTTTACAATGAGCAGTTCTTC	CASSGVQGAVYNEQFF
.	TRBV19	TRBJ1-5	.	TGTGCCAGTAGTATTATGGGGTCTTCGAGCAATCAGCCCCAGCATTTT	CASSIMGSSSNQPQHF